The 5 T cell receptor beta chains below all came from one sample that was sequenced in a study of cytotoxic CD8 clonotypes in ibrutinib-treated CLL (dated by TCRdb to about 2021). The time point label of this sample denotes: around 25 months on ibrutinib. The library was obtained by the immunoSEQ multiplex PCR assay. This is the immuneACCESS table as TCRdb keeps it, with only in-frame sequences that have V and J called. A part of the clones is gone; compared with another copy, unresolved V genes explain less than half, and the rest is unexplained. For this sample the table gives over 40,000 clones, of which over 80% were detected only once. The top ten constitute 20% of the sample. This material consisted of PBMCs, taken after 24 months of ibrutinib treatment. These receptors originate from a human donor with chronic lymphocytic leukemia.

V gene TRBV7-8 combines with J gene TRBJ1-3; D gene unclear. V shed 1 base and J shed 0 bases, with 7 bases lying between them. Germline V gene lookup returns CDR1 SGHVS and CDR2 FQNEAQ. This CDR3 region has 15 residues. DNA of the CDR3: TGTGCCAGCAGCTTAGATGGCCGCTCTGGAAACACCATATATTTT. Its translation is CASSLDGRSGNTIYF.

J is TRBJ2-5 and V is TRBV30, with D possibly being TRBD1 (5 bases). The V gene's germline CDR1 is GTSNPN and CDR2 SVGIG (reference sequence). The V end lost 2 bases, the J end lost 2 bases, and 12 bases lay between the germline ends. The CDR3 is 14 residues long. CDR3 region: CAWSPTRVQETQYF. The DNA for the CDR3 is TGTGCCTGGAGTCCGACCAGGGTGCAAGAGACCCAGTACTTC.

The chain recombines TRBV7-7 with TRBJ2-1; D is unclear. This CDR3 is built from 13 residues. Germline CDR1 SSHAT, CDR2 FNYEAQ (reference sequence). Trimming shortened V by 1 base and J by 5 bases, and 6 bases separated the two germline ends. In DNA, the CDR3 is TGTGCCAGCAGCTTAGGTCACCACAATGAGCAGTTCTTC. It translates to CASSLGHHNEQFF. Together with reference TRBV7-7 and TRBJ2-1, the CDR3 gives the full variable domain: GAGVSQSPRYKVTKRGQDVTLRCDPISSHATLYWYQQALGQGPEFLTYFNYEAQPDKSGLPSDRFSAERPEGSISTLTIQRTEQRDSAMYRCASSLGHHNEQFFGPGTRLTVL.

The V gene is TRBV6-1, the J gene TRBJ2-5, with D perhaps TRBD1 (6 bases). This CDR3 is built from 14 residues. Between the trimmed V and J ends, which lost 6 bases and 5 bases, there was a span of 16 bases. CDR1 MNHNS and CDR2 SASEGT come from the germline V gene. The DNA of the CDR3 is TGTGCCAGCAGCCTACAGGGTCAACGGGAGACCCAGTACTTC. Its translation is CASSLQGQRETQYF.

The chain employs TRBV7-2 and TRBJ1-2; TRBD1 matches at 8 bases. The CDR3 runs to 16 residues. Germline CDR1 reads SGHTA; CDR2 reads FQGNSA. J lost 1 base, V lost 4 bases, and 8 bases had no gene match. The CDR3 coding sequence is TGTGCCAGCAGCTCCTTGGACAGGGTGATTAACTATGGCTACACCTTC. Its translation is CASSSLDRVINYGYTF. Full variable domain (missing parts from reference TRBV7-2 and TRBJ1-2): GAGVSQSPSNKVTEKGKDVELRCDPISGHTALYWYRQSLGQGLEFLIYFQGNSAPDKSGLPSDRFSAERTGGSVSTLTIQRTQQEDSAVYLCASSSLDRVINYGYTFGSGTRLTVV.